This TCR beta chain originates from a study of CD8+CD57+ T cells in acquired aplastic anemia. On the study more broadly: The study obtained an average of about 3.4 ug of DNA from sorted CD4+ and CD8+ cells. Study findings and constraints: The number of CD8+ CDR3 sequences shared by patients and controls was twenty-nine.

The template used for profiling TCR beta VDJ and CDR3 was genomic DNA. MiXCR was run by TCRdb on the reads, yielding one entry per CDR3 protein. Of 150,000 to 200,000 distinct CDR3 sequences detected, around 48% appear once; the ten largest clones hold roughly 3.1%. CD8+CD57+ cell expansion had been shown by flow cytometry in patients chosen for sequencing. The table lists this clonotype with many counts. Antigen specificity is unknown. The CDR3 is 13 amino acids. Per germline, CDR1 DFQATT and CDR2 SNEGSKA (reference sequence). The V end was cut by 5 bases, the J end by 6 bases, with 14 bases between. The chain joins TRBV20-1 to TRBJ1-5; D unclear. This clonotype was obtained from a human donor with aplastic anemia. Sequencing input: sorted CD4+, CD8+, or CD8+CD57+ T cells (not recorded which) from PBMCs. The CDR3 spells CSALKGKSQPQHF. The CDR3 bases are TGCAGTGCTCTCAAGGGCAAGAGTCAGCCCCAGCATTTT.